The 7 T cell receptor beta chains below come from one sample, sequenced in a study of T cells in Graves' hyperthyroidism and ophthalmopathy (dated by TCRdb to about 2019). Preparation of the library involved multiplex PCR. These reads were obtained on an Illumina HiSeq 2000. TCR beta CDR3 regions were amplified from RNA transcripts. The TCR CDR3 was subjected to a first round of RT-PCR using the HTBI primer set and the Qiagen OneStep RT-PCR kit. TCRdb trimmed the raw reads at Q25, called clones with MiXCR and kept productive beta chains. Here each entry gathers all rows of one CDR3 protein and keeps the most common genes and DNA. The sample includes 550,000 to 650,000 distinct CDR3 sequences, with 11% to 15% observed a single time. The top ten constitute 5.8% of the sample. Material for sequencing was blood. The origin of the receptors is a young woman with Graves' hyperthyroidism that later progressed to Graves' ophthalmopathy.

DNA for the CDR3: TGCAGTGCTAGAGAGACCTTCGGGGCGTATGTCCACGGCTACACCTTC. It encodes CSARETFGAYVHGYTF. The chain is built from TRBV20-1 and TRBJ1-2, with D possibly matching TRBD1 (5 bases). V was pared by 0 bases and J by 8 bases, with 22 bases between. The CDR3 loop spans 16 amino acids. Germline loops: CDR1 DFQATT, CDR2 SNEGSKA (reference sequence).

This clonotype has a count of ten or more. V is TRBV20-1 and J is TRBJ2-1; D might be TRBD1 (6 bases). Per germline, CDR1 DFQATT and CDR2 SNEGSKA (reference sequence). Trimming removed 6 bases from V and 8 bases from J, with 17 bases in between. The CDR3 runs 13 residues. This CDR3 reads CSARTGIRDEQFF. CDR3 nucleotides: TGCAGTGCAAGAACAGGGATCAGGGATGAGCAGTTCTTC.

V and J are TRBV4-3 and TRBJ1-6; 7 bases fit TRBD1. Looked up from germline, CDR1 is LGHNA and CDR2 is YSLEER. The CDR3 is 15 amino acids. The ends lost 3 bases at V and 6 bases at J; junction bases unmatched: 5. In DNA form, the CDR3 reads TGCGCCAGCAGCCAGGGGACAGACGCTAATTCACCCCTCCACTTT. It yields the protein CASSQGTDANSPLHF.

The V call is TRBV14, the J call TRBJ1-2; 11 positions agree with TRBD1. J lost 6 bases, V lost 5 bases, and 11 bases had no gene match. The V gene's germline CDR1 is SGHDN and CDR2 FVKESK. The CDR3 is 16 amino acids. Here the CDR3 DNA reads TGTGCCAGCAGCGCCGGACAGGGGGCGAAACGACATGGCTACACCTTC. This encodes CASSAGQGAKRHGYTF.

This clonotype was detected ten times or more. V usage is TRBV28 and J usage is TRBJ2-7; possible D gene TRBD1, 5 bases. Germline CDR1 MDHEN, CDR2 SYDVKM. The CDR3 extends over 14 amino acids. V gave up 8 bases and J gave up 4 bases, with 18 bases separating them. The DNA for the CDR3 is TGTGCCAGCGCAGACTCCAGGGCCCTTTACGAGCAGTACTTC. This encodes CASADSRALYEQYF.

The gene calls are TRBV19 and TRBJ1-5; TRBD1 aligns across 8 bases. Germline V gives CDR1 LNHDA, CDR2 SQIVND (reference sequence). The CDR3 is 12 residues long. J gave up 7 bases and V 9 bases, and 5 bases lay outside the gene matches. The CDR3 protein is CASQQGGQPQHF. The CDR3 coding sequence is TGTGCCAGCCAACAGGGGGGACAGCCCCAGCATTTT.

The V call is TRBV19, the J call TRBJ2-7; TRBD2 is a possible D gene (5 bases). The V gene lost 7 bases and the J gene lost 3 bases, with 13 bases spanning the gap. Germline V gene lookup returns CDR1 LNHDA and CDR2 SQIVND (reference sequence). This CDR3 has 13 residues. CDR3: CASKEGRDYEQYF. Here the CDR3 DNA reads TGTGCCAGTAAAGAGGGAAGGGACTACGAGCAGTACTTC. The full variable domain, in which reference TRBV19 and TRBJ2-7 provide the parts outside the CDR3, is DGGITQSPKYLFRKEGQNVTLSCEQNLNHDAMYWYRQDPGQGLRLIYYSQIVNDFQKGDIAEGYSVSREKKESFPLTVTSAQKNPTAFYLCASKEGRDYEQYFGPGTRLTVT.